The 9 T cell receptor beta chains in this list originate from one sample, sequenced in a study of T cell responses to AZD1222 COVID-19 vaccine. Sequencing was performed with immunoSEQ multiplex PCR; in TCRdb, only in-frame clones are kept and a portion is missing. Of some 140,000 clones listed, more than 85% are singletons. The sample in question was peripheral blood, obtained on day 0 of AZD1222 vaccination. Receptors originate from an adult in good health.

The rearrangement links TRBV28 to TRBJ2-5; D perhaps matches TRBD2 (6 bases). Germline V gene sequence: CDR1 MDHEN, CDR2 SYDVKM. The length of the CDR3 is 15 residues. Trimming left V 2 bases short and J 4 bases short, with 14 bases between. CDR3 sequence (DNA): TGTGCCAGCAGTTTAAACGGGGGTCGTGGAGAGACCCAGTACTTC. This encodes CASSLNGGRGETQYF.

The chain recombines TRBV28 with TRBJ1-1; D might be TRBD1 (5 bases). V lost 3 bases, J lost 6 bases, and 8 bases lay in between. The germline CDR1 and CDR2 sequences are MDHEN and SYDVKM. The CDR3 is 12 residues long. CDR3 in DNA: TGTGCCAGCAGTTTGCAGGGCGCTGAAGCTTTCTTT. Translated, it gives CASSLQGAEAFF.

The chain has TRBV6-2 or TRBV6-3 and TRBJ1-6; 7 bases fit TRBD1. V trimming: 2 bases; J trimming: 9 bases; junction bases outside the gene matches: 7. Germline loops: CDR1 MNHEY, CDR2 SVGEGT. The CDR3 is 15 amino acids. Here the CDR3 reads CASSYDRVAGSPLHF. CDR3 sequence (DNA): TGTGCCAGCAGTTACGACAGGGTGGCGGGTTCACCCCTCCACTTT.

The chain recombines TRBV4-1 with TRBJ2-1; 10 bases align to TRBD2. This CDR3 is 20 amino acids long. After removal of 3 bases from V and 2 bases from J, the junction contained 16 bases not matched to a gene. Germline assignment: CDR1 MGHRA and CDR2 YSYEKL. The CDR3 DNA reads TGCGCCAGCAGCCAGTGGACAGGGACAAGCGGGAGGGCCCCCTACAATGAGCAGTTCTTC. Amino acids: CASSQWTGTSGRAPYNEQFF.

This sequence joins TRBV11-2 and TRBJ2-3; D remains ambiguous. V lost 1 base and J 1 base, leaving 9 bases between the germline ends. There are 15 residues in the CDR3. In germline, CDR1 is SGHAT, CDR2 FQNNGV. CDR3 sequence: CASSLARRGTDTQYF. Written as DNA, the CDR3 is TGTGCCAGCAGCTTAGCTCGCCGCGGCACAGATACGCAGTATTTT.

The sample holds one count of this clone. This chain connects TRBV7-9 to TRBJ1-1; the match to TRBD1 covers 8 bases. Germline V CDR1 and CDR2: SEHNR, FQNEAQ (reference sequence). This CDR3 region has 17 residues. Trimming took 5 bases from V and 1 from J; bases not matched to a gene: 12. DNA of the CDR3: TGTGCCAGCAGCCGTAGACAGGGGCGGGTTGGGAACACTGAAGCTTTCTTT. It encodes CASSRRQGRVGNTEAFF.

This chain links TRBV29-1 with TRBJ2-3, with D unresolved. The CDR3 consists of 11 residues. The V gene's germline CDR1 is SQVTM and CDR2 ANQGSEA. The V end lost 7 bases, the J end lost 4 bases, and 9 bases lay between the germline ends. The CDR3 is CSGRKADTQYF. CDR3 nucleotides: TGCAGCGGCCGAAAGGCAGATACGCAGTATTTT.

This clone appeared once. The chain employs TRBV28 and TRBJ1-5; the D gene is possibly TRBD1 (5 bases). This CDR3 has 15 amino acids. The germline V and J ends were trimmed by 8 bases and 2 bases, with 16 bases remaining between them. Germline CDR1 is MDHEN and CDR2 is SYDVKM. As DNA, the CDR3 is TGTGCCAGCTGTACCCGGGGCGGCGGCAATCAGCCCCAGCATTTT. Translation: CASCTRGGGNQPQHF. Looking up the rest from reference TRBV28 and TRBJ1-5 gives the full variable domain: DVKVTQSSRYLVKRTGEKVFLECVQDMDHENMFWYRQDPGLGLRLIYFSYDVKMKEKGDIPEGYSVSREKKERFSLILESASTNQTSMYLCASCTRGGGNQPQHFGDGTRLSIL.

V is TRBV2 and J is TRBJ2-1, with 8 bases fitting TRBD1. This CDR3 is built from 15 residues. After removal of 6 bases from V and 8 bases from J, the junction contained 12 bases not matched to a gene. Germline CDR1 SNHLY, CDR2 FYNNEI. The CDR3 DNA sequence: TGTGCCAGCAGCGACCGGGACAGGTATCGCTATGAGCAGTTCTTC. This gives the protein CASSDRDRYRYEQFF. Based on the CDR3 plus reference TRBV2 and TRBJ2-1, the full variable domain is EPEVTQTPSHQVTQMGQEVILRCVPISNHLYFYWYRQILGQKVEFLVSFYNNEISEKSEIFDDQFSVERPDGSNFTLKIRSTKLEDSAMYFCASSDRDRYRYEQFFGPGTRLTVL.